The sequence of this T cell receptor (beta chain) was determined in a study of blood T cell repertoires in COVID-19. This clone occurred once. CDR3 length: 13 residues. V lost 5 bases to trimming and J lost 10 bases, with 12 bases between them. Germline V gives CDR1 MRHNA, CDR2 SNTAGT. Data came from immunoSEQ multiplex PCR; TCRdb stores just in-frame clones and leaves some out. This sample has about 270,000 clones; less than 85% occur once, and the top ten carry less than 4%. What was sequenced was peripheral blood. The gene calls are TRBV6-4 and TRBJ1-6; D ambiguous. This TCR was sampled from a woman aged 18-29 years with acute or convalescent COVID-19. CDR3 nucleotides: TGTGCCAGCAGTCTCACGGAGGAGTCACCCCTCCACTTT. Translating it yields CASSLTEESPLHF.